These T cell receptor beta chains were read from a single sample in a study of cytomegalovirus exposure and HLA in healthy donors. The protocol was immunoSEQ multiplex PCR, while the TCRdb copy is restricted to in-frame clones and leaves out a portion. The sample has about 120,000 clones; roughly four fifths are singletons. Sequencing was done on a sample of PBMCs. Source of these receptors: a male donor in good health and CMV-seropositive. Both conserved end residues are trimmed from each CDR3. Clone size, where shown, is once, few, many, or a class for clones that have expanded.

CDR3: ASSFAQGEEKLF
size: NA
V: TRBV28
J: TRBJ1-4

CDR3: ASKFRDRSYEQY
size: few
V: TRBV2
J: TRBJ2-7

CDR3: ASSVRTSGSEQF
size: NA
V: TRBV9
J: TRBJ2-1

CDR3: ASSISTGTAYEQY
size: NA
V: TRBV19
J: TRBJ2-7

CDR3: AWRVLAGVDYEQY
size: NA
V: TRBV30
J: TRBJ2-7

CDR3: ASSSPREEQF
size: NA
V: TRBV27
J: TRBJ2-1

CDR3: ASRRGSSYEQY
size: NA
V: TRBV27
J: TRBJ2-7

CDR3: ASRHGAGTEAF
size: NA
V: TRBV19
J: TRBJ1-1

CDR3: ASGLVLGQGASRYGYT
size: NA
V: TRBV12-5
J: TRBJ1-2

CDR3: ASSVAPSATTGELF
size: NA
V: TRBV9
J: TRBJ2-2

CDR3: ASSQDRMGTGGGSYEQY
size: NA
V: TRBV4-2
J: TRBJ2-7

CDR3: ASRGLLAAQETQY
size: NA
V: TRBV19
J: TRBJ2-5

CDR3: ASRAETQY
size: NA
V: TRBV2
J: TRBJ2-5

CDR3: ASSARQGRGTEAF
size: once
V: TRBV7-9
J: TRBJ1-1

CDR3: ASSLRTRQETQY
size: NA
V: TRBV5-1
J: TRBJ2-5

CDR3: ASSLLAALSVGFNEQF
size: NA
V: TRBV27
J: TRBJ2-1

CDR3: ASSFQGSSYNEQF
size: NA
V: TRBV5-1
J: TRBJ2-1

CDR3: ASSWIGASAGNTIY
size: once
V: TRBV7-2
J: TRBJ1-3

CDR3: ASSQTGTYEQY
size: NA
V: TRBV6-5
J: TRBJ2-7

CDR3: ASSSTVGTDTQY
size: NA
V: TRBV14
J: TRBJ2-3

CDR3: ASTPTGGTNNEQF
size: NA
V: TRBV19
J: TRBJ2-1

CDR3: ASSYGTSGRNQETQY
size: NA
V: TRBV2
J: TRBJ2-5

CDR3: ASTEGSTDTQY
size: NA
V: TRBV2
J: TRBJ2-3

CDR3: ASSPTREGEKLF
size: NA
V: TRBV6-4
J: TRBJ1-4

CDR3: ARSPPPGPHEKLF
size: NA
V: TRBV7-5
J: TRBJ1-4

CDR3: ASSLESQSEQY
size: NA
V: TRBV11-2
J: TRBJ2-7

CDR3: ASSLGSGSAYNEQF
size: once
V: TRBV19
J: TRBJ2-1

CDR3: ATTGTGLGGNTIY
size: NA
V: TRBV6-4
J: TRBJ1-3

CDR3: ASTLQWAGELF
size: few
V: TRBV6-5
J: TRBJ2-2

CDR3: ASSRTGQGTGELF
size: NA
V: TRBV9
J: TRBJ2-2

CDR3: ASSQVPGMEYGYT
size: NA
V: TRBV4-3
J: TRBJ1-2

CDR3: ASLGRGGVGTDTQY
size: NA
V: TRBV13
J: TRBJ2-3

CDR3: ASSYSPSGSDEQF
size: few
V: TRBV6-5
J: TRBJ2-1

CDR3: ASSRTGGGNEKLF
size: NA
V: TRBV9
J: TRBJ1-4

CDR3: ASSQGGTGGDIQY
size: NA
V: TRBV7-9
J: TRBJ2-4

CDR3: ASSLPGTEETQY
size: NA
V: TRBV9
J: TRBJ2-5

CDR3: ASSLRAGQNEQF
size: NA
V: TRBV5-4
J: TRBJ2-1

CDR3: ASSLDRGNQPQH
size: NA
V: TRBV7-2
J: TRBJ1-5

CDR3: ASSLPDSNEQF
size: NA
V: TRBV28
J: TRBJ2-1

CDR3: ASRTGVLSGNTIY
size: NA
V: TRBV6-5
J: TRBJ1-3

CDR3: ASSKSETSTDTQY
size: NA
V: TRBV9
J: TRBJ2-3